Shown below are 32 T cell receptor beta chains from a single sample sequenced in a study of patients and donors after allogeneic stem cell transplantation. TCRdb processed the RT-PCR reads anew with MiXCR; each CDR3 protein has one entry. Of roughly 880,000 distinct CDR3 sequences in the sample, roughly 18% were seen once. The source material was blood, either unsorted or a sorted T cell fraction (not recorded which). These receptors were obtained from a human donor who was either an allogeneic HSCT recipient or a stem cell or donor lymphocyte infusion donor (not recorded which). It is not recorded whose cells these are; they may come from a transplant donor.

This rearrangement joins TRBV13 to TRBJ2-1, with 7 bases identical to TRBD2. The CDR3 runs to 18 residues. Germline-derived CDR1 and CDR2 are PRHDT and FYEKMQ (reference sequence). The V segment lost 1 base and the J segment 6 bases; nucleotides outside the gene matches: 15. The CDR3 region is CASSLDAGERWGGNEQFF. The CDR3 region has the DNA TGTGCCAGCAGCTTAGATGCGGGCGAGAGGTGGGGGGGCAATGAGCAGTTCTTC.

This sequence joins TRBV20-1 and TRBJ2-1; TRBD1 aligns across 8 bases. There are 16 residues in the CDR3. Germline values: CDR1 DFQATT, CDR2 SNEGSKA (reference sequence). The ends lost 2 bases at V and 3 bases at J; junction bases unmatched: 9. The CDR3 bases are TGCAGTGCTAGACGCGCCGGACAGGGAAACTACAATGAGCAGTTCTTC. Protein sequence: CSARRAGQGNYNEQFF.

CDR3 bases: TGTGCCAGCAGTTTTATCAGACTCTGGAGCTCCTACAATGAGCAGTTCTTC. Translation: CASSFIRLWSSYNEQFF. The chain is built from TRBV12-3 or TRBV12-4 and TRBJ2-1; no definite D call. This CDR3 spans 17 amino acids. Trimming shortened V by 3 bases and J by 0 bases, and 15 bases separated the two germline ends.

This clonotype was counted between two and nine times. V gene TRBV11-2 combines with J gene TRBJ2-5; D assignment may be TRBD1 or TRBD2 (6 bases each). Germline V gives CDR1 SGHAT, CDR2 FQNNGV. The CDR3 is made up of 14 amino acids. V was cut by 5 bases and J by 5 bases, with 15 bases left in between. CDR3 region: CASSAPRGVETQYF. As DNA, the CDR3 is TGTGCCAGCAGCGCGCCTAGGGGGGTGGAGACCCAGTACTTC.

This clonotype has a count of ten or more. This chain joins TRBV7-3 and TRBJ2-3; D is uncertain. Between the trimmed V and J ends, which lost 1 base and 2 bases, there was a span of 10 bases. The length of the CDR3 is 15 residues. Germline V lookup: CDR1 SGHTA, CDR2 FQGTGA. CDR3 region: CASSLNGQTTDTQYF. CDR3 nucleotides: TGTGCCAGCAGCTTAAATGGGCAGACCACAGATACGCAGTATTTT.

V usage is TRBV12-3 or TRBV12-4 and J usage is TRBJ2-5; 11 bases are a match to TRBD2. The J segment lost 2 bases and the V segment lost 7 bases, leaving 6 bases of the junction unmatched. The CDR3 is 15 amino acids. Here the CDR3 DNA reads TGTGCCAGCACCAGAGTAGCGGGGGGGCAAGAGACCCAGTACTTC. Translation gives CASTRVAGGQETQYF.

This clonotype turned up a few times. This chain links TRBV27 with TRBJ2-7; TRBD1 matches at 10 bases. V trimming: 7 bases; J trimming: 3 bases; junction bases outside the gene matches: 6. The CDR3 runs 14 residues. Germline V gene sequence: CDR1 MNHEY, CDR2 SMNVEV (reference sequence). CDR3 nucleotide sequence: TGTGCCAGCAAGCCCGGGACAGGGGTCTACGAGCAGTACTTC. Amino acid sequence: CASKPGTGVYEQYF.

This clonotype turned up a few times. The chain recombines TRBV29-1 with TRBJ2-1; D is ambiguous. The length of the CDR3 is 14 residues. Trimming took 0 bases from V and 1 from J, leaving 7 bases between them. Germline assignment: CDR1 SQVTM and CDR2 ANQGSEA. This CDR3 reads CSVEENASYNEQFF. The DNA of the CDR3 is TGCAGCGTTGAAGAAAATGCTTCCTACAATGAGCAGTTCTTC.

V and J are TRBV9 and TRBJ2-7; the D gene is possibly TRBD1 (5 bases). Trimming cost V 4 bases and J 3 bases, with 14 bases left between them. Germline loops: CDR1 SGDLS, CDR2 YYNGEE. CDR3 size: 14 residues. The CDR3 protein is CASSKGRRDYEQYF. DNA for the CDR3: TGTGCCAGCAGCAAGGGGCGACGAGACTACGAGCAGTACTTC.

This clonotype was observed a few times. This chain links TRBV12-5 with TRBJ1-1; tentative D call: TRBD1 (6 bases). The V gene lost 4 bases and the J gene lost 0 bases, with 15 bases spanning the gap. CDR1 is LGHNT and CDR2 is FRNRAP in the germline V gene. This CDR3 has 16 residues. The CDR3 protein is CASGSPRTEMNTEAFF. CDR3 nucleotides: TGTGCTAGTGGTTCGCCCAGGACAGAAATGAACACTGAAGCTTTCTTT.

The chain recombines TRBV6-1 with TRBJ1-2; D possibly corresponds to TRBD1 (5 bases). The CDR3 is 15 residues long. Trimming stripped 7 bases from V and 8 bases from J, with 23 bases between. Looked up from germline, CDR1 is MNHNS and CDR2 is SASEGT. CDR3 nucleotide sequence: TGTGCCAGCACTCCTCTGGGTGAAGGGGAAAACGGCTACACCTTC. Translation: CASTPLGEGENGYTF.

The chain couples TRBV12-3 or TRBV12-4 to TRBJ2-1; TRBD2 matches at 13 bases. V gave up 6 bases and J gave up 9 bases; unmatched junction bases: 11. The CDR3 consists of 16 residues. The CDR3 loop is CASSPPGLAGVGEQFF. The CDR3 DNA reads as TGTGCCAGCAGCCCCCCAGGACTAGCGGGAGTTGGTGAGCAGTTCTTC.

This clonotype was detected a few times. The chain combines TRBV20-1 with TRBJ2-7, with 11 nucleotides matching TRBD2. Trimming at V came to 6 bases and at J to 6 bases, leaving 10 bases not matched to a gene. The CDR3 length is 14 residues. Per the germline V gene, CDR1 is DFQATT and CDR2 is SNEGSKA (reference sequence). CDR3 bases: TGCAGTGCCTTACTAGCGGGAGCCCGTCGCGAGCAGTACTTC. This translates into CSALLAGARREQYF.

In this sample, this clonotype turned up a few times. The V and J genes are TRBV20-1 and TRBJ2-7, with D possibly being TRBD2 (6 bases). The V gene's germline CDR1 is DFQATT and CDR2 SNEGSKA (reference sequence). Trimming removed 5 bases at V and 2 bases at J, with 16 bases between. The CDR3 extends over 14 amino acids. The CDR3 sequence is CSAGPGGNTYEQYF. The CDR3 DNA follows: TGCAGTGCTGGGCCGGGCGGGAATACCTACGAGCAGTACTTC.

The V and J genes are TRBV3-1 and TRBJ2-1; 7 nucleotides align to TRBD2. Trimming at V came to 4 bases and at J to 0 bases, leaving 12 bases not matched to a gene. CDR3 size: 18 residues. CDR1 and CDR2 (germline): LGHDT, YNNKEL (reference sequence). The CDR3 region is CASSPSPSGIASYNEQFF. The DNA of the CDR3 is TGTGCCAGCAGCCCCAGCCCCAGCGGGATCGCCTCCTACAATGAGCAGTTCTTC.

This clonotype was seen repeatedly, ten times or more. This chain links TRBV29-1 with TRBJ2-7, with D perhaps matching TRBD2 (5 bases). This CDR3 has 13 amino acids. In germline, CDR1 is SQVTM, CDR2 ANQGSEA. V gave up 6 bases and J gave up 0 bases, with 12 bases separating them. The CDR3 here is CSVAAHLSYEQYF. As DNA, the CDR3 is TGCAGCGTAGCGGCGCATCTCTCCTACGAGCAGTACTTC.

The J gene is TRBJ2-3, the V gene TRBV18; 9 bases are shared with TRBD2. Germline-derived CDR1 and CDR2 are KGHSH and LQKENI. This CDR3 has 18 residues. V shed 4 bases, J shed 4 bases, and the junction held 15 bases outside the gene matches. CDR3 nucleotide sequence: TGTGCCAGCTCACTGTCAACTAGCGGGCGGAAGGGGCCAGATACGCAGTATTTT. It specifies CASSLSTSGRKGPDTQYF.

The J gene is TRBJ2-4, the V gene TRBV18, with 10 bases aligning to TRBD2. The junction had 3 bases not matched to a gene; V was cut back by 1 base and J by 6 bases. CDR1 and CDR2 (germline): KGHSH, LQKENI. The CDR3 has 15 residues. The CDR3 is CASSPRLAGANIQYF. Here the CDR3 DNA reads TGTGCCAGCTCACCACGGCTAGCGGGGGCAAACATTCAGTACTTC.

J is TRBJ2-2 and V is TRBV9, with 9 bases aligning to TRBD2. This CDR3 contains 17 residues. V lost 1 base, J lost 7 bases, and 11 bases stayed unmatched. From germline, CDR1 is SGDLS and CDR2 YYNGEE. This CDR3 is CASSVNPSGTGGGELFF. The CDR3 DNA is TGTGCCAGCAGCGTAAATCCTAGCGGGACCGGAGGCGGGGAGCTGTTTTTT.

This clonotype showed up many times. The gene calls are TRBV12-3 or TRBV12-4 and TRBJ1-2; D not resolved. The CDR3 length is 14 residues. V lost 1 base, J lost 1 base, and 7 bases lay in between. The CDR3 sequence is CASSLERVNYGYTF. The DNA for the CDR3 is TGTGCCAGCAGTTTAGAGAGGGTTAACTATGGCTACACCTTC.

This clonotype appeared a few times. The chain has TRBV12-3 or TRBV12-4 and TRBJ2-7; unclear D gene. Trimming pared 3 bases from V and 4 bases from J, leaving 16 bases between. The CDR3 runs 15 residues. The CDR3 DNA sequence: TGTGCCAGCAGTTTTATCCCCGATCCCCCTTACGAGCAGTACTTC. Protein product: CASSFIPDPPYEQYF.

The sample holds many counts of this clonotype. J is TRBJ2-2 and V is TRBV18; a possible D gene is TRBD2 (5 bases). The V gene's germline CDR1 is KGHSH and CDR2 LQKENI. CDR3 size: 15 residues. The V gene lost 6 bases and the J gene lost 4 bases, with 15 bases spanning the gap. The CDR3 is CASSSSGLPTGELFF. CDR3 coding DNA: TGTGCCAGCTCGTCGAGCGGCCTCCCCACCGGGGAGCTGTTTTTT.

The genes are TRBV7-9 and TRBJ1-2, with D possibly matching TRBD1 (5 bases). Germline V gene lookup returns CDR1 SEHNR and CDR2 FQNEAQ (reference sequence). CDR3 length: 13 residues. Trimming removed 5 bases at V and 2 bases at J, with 9 bases between. DNA for the CDR3: TGTGCCAGCAGCGGGACCCTAAACTATGGCTACACCTTC. Translated: CASSGTLNYGYTF.

J is TRBJ2-5 and V is TRBV18; D is possibly TRBD1 (6 bases). CDR1 is KGHSH, CDR2 LQKENI, per germline. This CDR3 contains 14 residues. V gave up 3 bases and J gave up 4 bases, with 12 bases separating them. The CDR3 loop is CASSPQGRLETQYF. CDR3 bases: TGTGCCAGCTCACCGCAGGGGCGGTTAGAGACCCAGTACTTC.

Remarks on this clonotype: The junction and the germline gene differ at one end; a read error may be behind it. The chain is built from TRBV29-1 and TRBJ2-1, with TRBD2 identical over 12 bases. The CDR3 is 17 amino acids. Germline CDR1 is SQVTM and CDR2 is ANQGSEA. The CDR3 sequence is CSAPLAGGWSSYKEQFF. The CDR3 nucleotides are TGCAGCGCTCCACTAGCGGGGGGATGGAGCTCCTACAAAGAGCAGTTCTTC.

Many counts were recorded for this clonotype. The chain combines TRBV18 with TRBJ2-1; D unresolved. The CDR3 sequence is 12 residues long. V was clipped by 8 bases and J by 7 bases, with 12 bases between them. CDR1 is KGHSH and CDR2 is LQKENI in the germline V gene. CDR3 nucleotides: TGTGCCAGCAGTCCCGGACGGAATGAGCAGTTCTTC. Its protein product is CASSPGRNEQFF.

Only a few counts were recorded for this clonotype. This chain links TRBV6-5 with TRBJ2-3; 9 positions agree with TRBD2. The CDR3 runs to 14 residues. J gave up 3 bases and V 2 bases, and 0 bases lay outside the gene matches. Germline lookup yields CDR1 MNHEY and CDR2 SVGAGI. This CDR3 reads CASSYGLATDTQYF. The CDR3 DNA is TGTGCCAGCAGTTACGGACTAGCGACAGATACGCAGTATTTT.

The CDR3 loop reads CASSKRQGSYNEQFF. The CDR3, as DNA: TGTGCCAGCAGTAAGAGACAGGGTTCCTACAATGAGCAGTTCTTC. The chain carries TRBV12-3 or TRBV12-4 and TRBJ2-1, with 7 bases fitting TRBD1. After removal of 5 bases from V and 1 base from J, the junction contained 5 bases not matched to a gene. The CDR3 has 15 residues.

This clonotype has only a few counts. The chain combines TRBV4-2 with TRBJ1-1; D is ambiguous. This CDR3 spans 15 amino acids. Germline values: CDR1 LGHNA, CDR2 YNFKEQ. With 0 bases removed from V and 4 bases from J, the gap between germline ends came to 12 bases. CDR3 coding DNA: TGTGCCAGCAGCCAAGATTGGGCGAGTCCCACTGAAGCTTTCTTT. This gives the protein CASSQDWASPTEAFF.

This clonotype was seen only a few times. This chain uses TRBV27 with TRBJ1-1; 7 bases map to TRBD1. V was pared by 7 bases and J by 0 bases, with 14 bases of the junction left unmatched. The CDR3 loop spans 17 amino acids. CDR1 MNHEY and CDR2 SMNVEV come from the germline V gene (reference sequence). This CDR3 is CASNNKGAPRVNTEAFF. CDR3 in DNA: TGTGCCAGCAACAATAAGGGGGCGCCGAGGGTGAACACTGAAGCTTTCTTT.

In this sample, this clonotype turned up a few times. The chain carries TRBV9 and TRBJ2-3, with D uncertain. Looked up from germline, CDR1 is SGDLS and CDR2 is YYNGEE. Trimming stripped 0 bases from V and 2 bases from J, with 4 bases between. The CDR3 has 13 amino acids. CDR3 DNA: TGTGCCAGCAGCGTAGCTTTCACAGATACGCAGTATTTT. Protein product: CASSVAFTDTQYF.

The gene calls are TRBV2 and TRBJ2-4, with TRBD2 identical over 7 bases. Germline CDR1 and CDR2: SNHLY and FYNNEI. The V and J ends lost 7 bases and 4 bases, in that order; junction bases with no gene match: 13. The CDR3 consists of 16 residues. CDR3 sequence: CASMPLAGRAKNIQYF. As DNA, the CDR3 is TGTGCCAGCATGCCGTTGGCAGGGAGGGCGAAAAACATTCAGTACTTC.